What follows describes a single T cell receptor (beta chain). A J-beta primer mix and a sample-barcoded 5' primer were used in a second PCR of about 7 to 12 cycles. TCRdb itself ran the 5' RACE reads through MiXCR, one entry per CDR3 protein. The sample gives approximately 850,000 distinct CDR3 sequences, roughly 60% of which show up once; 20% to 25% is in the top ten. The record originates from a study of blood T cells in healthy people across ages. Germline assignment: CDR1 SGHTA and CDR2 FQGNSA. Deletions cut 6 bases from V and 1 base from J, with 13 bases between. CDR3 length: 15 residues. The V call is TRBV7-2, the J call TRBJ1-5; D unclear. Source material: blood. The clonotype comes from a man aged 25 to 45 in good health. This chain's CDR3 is CASRDQAVSNQPQHF. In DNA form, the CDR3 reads TGTGCCAGCAGGGATCAGGCGGTGAGCAATCAGCCCCAGCATTTT. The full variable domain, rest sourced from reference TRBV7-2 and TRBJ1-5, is GAGVSQSPSNKVTEKGKDVELRCDPISGHTALYWYRQSLGQGLEFLIYFQGNSAPDKSGLPSDRFSAERTGGSVSTLTIQRTQQEDSAVYLCASRDQAVSNQPQHFGDGTRLSIL.